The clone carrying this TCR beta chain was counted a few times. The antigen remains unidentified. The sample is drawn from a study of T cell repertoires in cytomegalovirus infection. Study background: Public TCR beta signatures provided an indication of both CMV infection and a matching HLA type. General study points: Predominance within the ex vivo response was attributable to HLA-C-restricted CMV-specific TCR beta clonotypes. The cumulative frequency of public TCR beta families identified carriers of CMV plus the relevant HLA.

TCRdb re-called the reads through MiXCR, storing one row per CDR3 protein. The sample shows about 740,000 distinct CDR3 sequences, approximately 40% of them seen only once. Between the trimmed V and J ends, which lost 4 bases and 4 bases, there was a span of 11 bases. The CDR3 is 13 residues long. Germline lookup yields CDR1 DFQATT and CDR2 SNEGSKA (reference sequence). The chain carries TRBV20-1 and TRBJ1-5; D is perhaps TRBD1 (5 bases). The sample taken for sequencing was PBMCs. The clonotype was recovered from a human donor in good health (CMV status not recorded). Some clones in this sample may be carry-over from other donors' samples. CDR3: CSAIDSPNQPQHF. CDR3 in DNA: TGCAGTGCTATTGACAGCCCAAATCAGCCCCAGCATTTT.